Below are 21 T cell receptor beta chains sequenced from a single sample in a study of blood T cell repertoires in COVID-19 (dated by TCRdb to about 2020). The receptor library was made with the immunoSEQ multiplex PCR assay. TCRdb mirrors the immuneACCESS table, restricted to in-frame sequences. Some clones are absent from its copies; in checked studies, under half trace to an unresolved V gene, and the reason for the others is unknown. The sample has some 250,000 clones on record, 82% of them singletons. The ten biggest clones cover around 12% of the sample. The source material was peripheral blood. Source of these receptors: an older woman with active or convalescent COVID-19.

This clone was seen once. This chain uses TRBV2 with TRBJ2-5; 9 bases match TRBD1. V was clipped by 6 bases and J by 4 bases; unmatched bases: 9. The CDR3 loop spans 15 amino acids. Germline V lookup: CDR1 SNHLY, CDR2 FYNNEI. Written as DNA, the CDR3 is TGTGCCAGCAGGAACGATCTGGACAGGGGAGAGACCCAGTACTTC. Protein product: CASRNDLDRGETQYF.

J is TRBJ2-2 and V is TRBV5-6, with 9 positions matching TRBD1. The CDR3 consists of 19 residues. Germline CDR1 SGHDT, CDR2 YYEEEE. With V trimmed by 4 bases and J by 0 bases, 13 bases remained unmatched. The CDR3 loop is CASSARTGVSLANTGELFF. CDR3 bases: TGTGCCAGCAGCGCGAGGACAGGGGTATCGCTCGCGAACACCGGGGAGCTGTTTTTT.

In its sample, this clone was seen once. This chain connects TRBV4-2 to TRBJ2-3, with 11 bases fitting TRBD2. V gave up 0 bases and J gave up 2 bases; unmatched junction bases: 4. Germline CDR1 is LGHNA and CDR2 is YNFKEQ. This CDR3 has 17 residues. The CDR3 spells CASSQDSSGGSTDTQYF. The CDR3 coding sequence is TGTGCCAGCAGCCAAGACTCTAGCGGGGGGTCCACAGATACGCAGTATTTT.

This rearrangement joins TRBV12-3 or TRBV12-4 to TRBJ2-1; 7 positions match TRBD1. V lost 5 bases, J lost 8 bases, and 3 bases stayed unmatched. The length of the CDR3 is 12 residues. This chain's CDR3 is CASSATGDEQFF. The CDR3 DNA sequence: TGTGCCAGCAGTGCCACAGGGGATGAGCAGTTCTTC.

The rearrangement joins TRBV7-9 to TRBJ1-2; D is possibly TRBD1 (5 bases). Trimming stripped 1 base from V and 0 bases from J, with 9 bases between. Germline V gene data show CDR1 as SEHNR and CDR2 as FQNEAQ (reference sequence). The CDR3 runs 15 residues. The CDR3 region is CASSLEDRANYGYTF. CDR3 in DNA: TGTGCCAGCAGCTTAGAAGACAGAGCTAACTATGGCTACACCTTC.

This clone was observed once. This chain joins TRBV7-9 and TRBJ1-6; TRBD1 agrees at 8 bases. J gave up 7 bases and V 3 bases, and 2 bases lay outside the gene matches. CDR1 SEHNR and CDR2 FQNEAQ come from the germline V gene (reference sequence). This CDR3 spans 14 amino acids. The CDR3 DNA reads as TGTGCCAGCAGCTTTGGACAGGGCAATTCACCCCTCCACTTT. Translating it yields CASSFGQGNSPLHF.

The rearrangement joins TRBV19 to TRBJ1-2; weak D call: TRBD1 (5 bases). This CDR3 has 15 amino acids. Trimming pared 3 bases from V and 6 bases from J, leaving 17 bases between. Germline loops: CDR1 LNHDA, CDR2 SQIVND (reference sequence). CDR3 coding DNA: TGTGCCAGTAGTATCCACGGGGGTCTGAGGGATGGCTACACCTTC. Translation: CASSIHGGLRDGYTF.

J is TRBJ2-7 and V is TRBV6-5; 8 bases align to TRBD1. CDR3 length: 13 amino acids. Trimming took 6 bases from V and 10 from J; bases not matched to a gene: 11. Germline V gene sequence: CDR1 MNHEY, CDR2 SVGAGI. The CDR3 region is CASSAQTGGDQYF. In DNA form, the CDR3 reads TGTGCCAGCAGCGCCCAAACAGGGGGAGATCAGTACTTC.

The chain combines TRBV7-9 with TRBJ2-4; 9 bases align to TRBD2. The V and J ends lost 5 bases and 0 bases, in that order; junction bases with no gene match: 8. This CDR3 comprises 17 residues. Per the germline V gene, CDR1 is SEHNR and CDR2 is FQNEAQ (reference sequence). This CDR3 is CASSISTSGIAKNIQYF. Written as DNA, the CDR3 is TGTGCCAGCAGCATCTCGACTAGCGGAATAGCCAAAAACATTCAGTACTTC. The complete variable domain, with remaining parts taken from reference TRBV7-9 and TRBJ2-4, reads DTGVSQNPRHKITKRGQNVTFRCDPISEHNRLYWYRQTLGQGPEFLTYFQNEAQLEKSRLLSDRFSAERPKGSFSTLEIQRTEQGDSAMYLCASSISTSGIAKNIQYFGAGTRLSVL.

V and J are TRBV19 and TRBJ1-3, with D maybe TRBD1 (5 bases). Deletions cut 6 bases from V and 0 bases from J, with 9 bases between. There are 14 residues in the CDR3. Germline V gene lookup returns CDR1 LNHDA and CDR2 SQIVND (reference sequence). The CDR3 DNA is TGTGCCAGTAGCTCAGGGTACTCTGGAAACACCATATATTTT. Translating gives CASSSGYSGNTIYF.

V gene TRBV11-2 combines with J gene TRBJ1-2; the match to TRBD1 covers 7 bases. Losses at the gene ends were 1 base for V and 4 bases for J; bases not matched to a gene: 12. The CDR3 extends over 17 amino acids. CDR1 and CDR2 (germline): SGHAT, FQNNGV. The CDR3 protein is CASSLGGAGGSSYGYTF. Here the CDR3 DNA reads TGTGCCAGCAGCTTAGGAGGCGCAGGGGGAAGCAGCTATGGCTACACCTTC.

The J gene is TRBJ1-1, the V gene TRBV19; tentatively, D is TRBD1 (5 bases). CDR1 LNHDA and CDR2 SQIVND come from the germline V gene (reference sequence). This CDR3 region has 14 residues. Trimming cost V 7 bases and J 1 base, with 13 bases left between them. The CDR3 DNA is TGTGCCAGTATGGGAGGGGCAGCGAACACTGAAGCTTTCTTT. Translated: CASMGGAANTEAFF.

The V call is TRBV6-5, the J call TRBJ1-1; D is ambiguous. The V end was cut by 2 bases, the J end by 5 bases, with 18 bases between. CDR3 length equals 16 residues. The germline gives CDR1 MNHEY, CDR2 SVGAGI. The CDR3 sequence: CASSYGPVGAGTEAFF. CDR3 nucleotides: TGTGCCAGCAGTTACGGTCCAGTGGGAGCGGGGACTGAAGCTTTCTTT.

The J gene is TRBJ1-2, the V gene TRBV2; D gene unclear. The CDR3 covers 14 residues. V was cut by 4 bases and J by 3 bases, with 12 bases left in between. In germline, CDR1 is SNHLY, CDR2 FYNNEI. CDR3 protein: CASSARRQDYGYTF. CDR3 nucleotide sequence: TGTGCCAGCAGTGCCCGACGGCAGGACTATGGCTACACCTTC.

The chain recombines TRBV11-2 with TRBJ2-2; D possibly corresponds to TRBD2 (5 bases). V was cut by 0 bases and J by 5 bases, with 7 bases left in between. The V gene's germline CDR1 is SGHAT and CDR2 FQNNGV. This CDR3 region has 14 residues. In nucleotides, the CDR3 is TGTGCCAGCAGCTTAGATAGGACTACCGGGGAGCTGTTTTTT. Encoded protein: CASSLDRTTGELFF.

The chain links TRBV10-3 to TRBJ1-4, with D hard to call. Per germline, CDR1 ENHRY and CDR2 SYGVKD. The CDR3 runs 14 residues. V gave up 2 bases and J gave up 10 bases, with 14 bases separating them. Here the CDR3 reads CAISERPREGKLFF. CDR3 sequence (DNA): TGTGCCATCAGTGAGCGACCCCGGGAGGGAAAACTGTTTTTT.

For the CDR3, the DNA is TGTGCCAGCAGCGGAGACTCCACGCAGTATTTT. Translated: CASSGDSTQYF. The chain joins TRBV9 to TRBJ2-3; D unresolved. With 3 bases removed from V and 9 bases from J, the gap between germline ends came to 8 bases. This CDR3 comprises 11 residues. The germline gives CDR1 SGDLS, CDR2 YYNGEE.

The chain carries TRBV6-5 and TRBJ2-6, with a weak D call TRBD2 (5 bases). Trimming cost V 1 base and J 4 bases, with 11 bases left between them. Germline loops: CDR1 MNHEY, CDR2 SVGAGI. There are 16 residues in the CDR3. Written as DNA, the CDR3 is TGTGCCAGCAGTTACTGGGCCGGGGTAGGGGCCAACGTCCTGACTTTC. Its protein product is CASSYWAGVGANVLTF.

V gene TRBV5-5 combines with J gene TRBJ1-6, with D hard to call. Trimming left V 0 bases short and J 7 bases short, with 11 bases between. Per germline, CDR1 SGHKS and CDR2 YYEKEE (reference sequence). This CDR3 is 15 amino acids long. The CDR3 DNA follows: TGTGCCAGCAGCTTGGTTTCTCAGGAAAATTCACCCCTCCACTTT. This codes for CASSLVSQENSPLHF.

This clone was detected only once. J is TRBJ2-3 and V is TRBV7-2; D remains ambiguous. The CDR3 extends over 13 amino acids. The germline CDR1 and CDR2 sequences are SGHTA and FQGNSA. Deletions cut 8 bases from V and 2 bases from J, with 11 bases between. CDR3 region: CASSNGITDTQYF. CDR3 bases: TGTGCCAGCTCCAATGGCATCACAGATACGCAGTATTTT.

This clone has a single count. V is TRBV6-1 and J is TRBJ2-3; TRBD2 agrees at 7 bases. Germline V lookup: CDR1 MNHNS, CDR2 SASEGT. The V and J ends lost 3 bases and 8 bases, in that order; junction bases with no gene match: 11. This CDR3 spans 15 amino acids. This CDR3 is CASSEGGLRVGTQYF. CDR3 bases: TGTGCCAGCAGTGAGGGGGGGTTAAGGGTTGGTACGCAGTATTTT.